Each of the 12 T cell receptor beta chains below was sequenced from the same sample in a study of OX40 agonist ivuxolimab in advanced cancers. Library construction relied on the immunoSEQ multiplex PCR assay. The table comes from immuneACCESS by way of TCRdb, which keeps in-frame sequences with V and J called. Part of the clones is missing from these tables; in studies checked, under half for an unresolved V gene and the rest for unknown reasons. The sample yields around 23,000 clones; about 88% were counted once. The ten top clones hold roughly 25% of the sample. Sequencing was performed on CD4+ or CD8+ T cells sorted from blood, taken in a trial of the OX40 agonist ivuxolimab. The receptors here all came from an adult with an advanced solid tumor such as melanoma, head and neck, liver or kidney cancer.

This chain uses TRBV28 with TRBJ2-1, with 8 nucleotides matching TRBD1. Germline V lookup: CDR1 MDHEN, CDR2 SYDVKM. CDR3 size: 15 residues. The J segment lost 7 bases and the V segment lost 5 bases, leaving 10 bases of the junction unmatched. CDR3: CASSPDRGRGNEQFF. Here the CDR3 DNA reads TGTGCCAGCAGTCCCGACAGGGGAAGAGGGAATGAGCAGTTCTTC.

The V call is TRBV9, the J call TRBJ2-1, with 11 bases aligning to TRBD1. CDR1 is SGDLS, CDR2 YYNGEE, per germline. Trimming took 4 bases from V and 7 from J; bases not matched to a gene: 13. The CDR3 spans 17 residues. The CDR3: CASSSSFRDRGINEQFF. The DNA for the CDR3 is TGTGCCAGCAGCTCCTCCTTCCGGGACAGGGGGATAAATGAGCAGTTCTTC. The variable domain in full, completed from reference TRBV9 and TRBJ2-1, reads DSGVTQTPKHLITATGQRVTLRCSPRSGDLSVYWYQQSLDQGLQFLIQYYNGEERAKGNILERFSAQQFPDLHSELNLSSLELGDSALYFCASSSSFRDRGINEQFFGPGTRLTVL.

The chain has TRBV21-1 and TRBJ2-7. TRBV21-1 is described as a pseudogene. This CDR3 has 12 amino acids. The CDR3 here is CASSPGTNEQYF. CDR3 bases: TGTGCCAGCAGCCCCGGGACGAACGAGCAGTACTTC.

This clone was observed a handful of times. The rearrangement joins TRBV5-4 to TRBJ2-7; unclear D gene. The CDR3 spans 17 residues. Germline lookup yields CDR1 SGHNT and CDR2 YYREEE (reference sequence). Deletions cut 4 bases from V and 0 bases from J, with 20 bases between. The CDR3 bases are TGTGCCAGCAGCCCCTCCAAGGCTGTCCTTAACTCCTACGAGCAGTACTTC. Translation: CASSPSKAVLNSYEQYF.

The chain has TRBV18 and TRBJ1-6; D is ambiguous. Germline CDR1 reads KGHSH; CDR2 reads LQKENI. The CDR3 runs to 12 residues. The V gene lost 3 bases and the J gene lost 10 bases, with 7 bases spanning the gap. In nucleotides, the CDR3 is TGTGCCAGCTCACCGCCCAAGTCACCCCTCCACTTT. Its translation is CASSPPKSPLHF.

The chain uses TRBV7-2 and TRBJ1-1, with D perhaps TRBD1 (5 bases). The CDR3 totals 15 residues. CDR1 and CDR2 from the germline V gene are SGHTA and FQGNSA. Trimming removed 4 bases from V and 1 base from J, with 13 bases in between. The CDR3 is CASSSTLGANTEAFF. The CDR3 region has the DNA TGTGCCAGCAGCTCCACGCTTGGGGCGAACACTGAAGCTTTCTTT.

The chain uses TRBV11-2 and TRBJ2-3; TRBD2 is a possible D gene (7 bases). Germline V CDR1 and CDR2: SGHAT, FQNNGV. The V end lost 2 bases, the J end lost 3 bases, and 12 bases lay between the germline ends. The CDR3 loop spans 15 amino acids. The CDR3 DNA follows: TGTGCCAGCAGCTTACGGGGGCGGGGGACAGATACGCAGTATTTT. Translated, it gives CASSLRGRGTDTQYF.

This chain links TRBV27 with TRBJ2-7; no clear D. Germline V gene lookup returns CDR1 MNHEY and CDR2 SMNVEV (reference sequence). The CDR3 has 14 residues. Trimming removed 5 bases from V and 4 bases from J, with 15 bases in between. CDR3 protein: CASSPTIVGYEQYF. The CDR3 bases are TGTGCCAGCAGTCCCACTATAGTCGGGTACGAGCAGTACTTC.

This chain connects TRBV9 to TRBJ2-6; D is ambiguous. This CDR3 is 18 amino acids long. The V end was cut by 4 bases, the J end by 0 bases, with 17 bases between. The germline V gene encodes CDR1 SGDLS and CDR2 YYNGEE. The chain's CDR3 is CASSPWAAALSGANVLTF. Here the CDR3 DNA reads TGTGCCAGCAGCCCCTGGGCTGCAGCCCTCTCTGGGGCCAACGTCCTGACTTTC.

This clone has just one count. V and J are TRBV15 and TRBJ1-2; 7 nucleotides line up with TRBD1. V shed 5 bases and J 5 bases; nucleotides not matched to a gene: 17. This CDR3 comprises 17 residues. CDR1 is LNHNV, CDR2 YYDKDF, per germline (reference sequence). CDR3 DNA: TGTGCCACCAGCGAGGAGGGGCTACAGGGGACAGTTTATGGCTACACCTTC. Its protein is CATSEEGLQGTVYGYTF.

The table lists this clone with a count of one. V gene TRBV23-1 combines with J gene TRBJ2-2; 11 positions agree with TRBD1. TRBV23-1 is an open reading frame whose function is uncertain. Losses at the gene ends were 6 bases for V and 5 bases for J; bases not matched to a gene: 2. The CDR3 totals 14 residues. The CDR3 sequence is CASRRDRGTGELFF. The CDR3 coding sequence is TGCGCCAGCAGACGGGACAGGGGGACCGGGGAGCTGTTTTTT.

A single count supports this clone. J is TRBJ2-7 and V is TRBV7-9; 10 bases line up with TRBD1. The CDR3 loop spans 14 amino acids. The germline V gene encodes CDR1 SEHNR and CDR2 FQNEAQ (reference sequence). V trimming: 6 bases; J trimming: 5 bases; junction bases outside the gene matches: 7. The CDR3 region is CASSSGTGEDEQYF. Here the CDR3 DNA reads TGTGCCAGCAGTTCCGGGACAGGGGAGGACGAGCAGTACTTC.